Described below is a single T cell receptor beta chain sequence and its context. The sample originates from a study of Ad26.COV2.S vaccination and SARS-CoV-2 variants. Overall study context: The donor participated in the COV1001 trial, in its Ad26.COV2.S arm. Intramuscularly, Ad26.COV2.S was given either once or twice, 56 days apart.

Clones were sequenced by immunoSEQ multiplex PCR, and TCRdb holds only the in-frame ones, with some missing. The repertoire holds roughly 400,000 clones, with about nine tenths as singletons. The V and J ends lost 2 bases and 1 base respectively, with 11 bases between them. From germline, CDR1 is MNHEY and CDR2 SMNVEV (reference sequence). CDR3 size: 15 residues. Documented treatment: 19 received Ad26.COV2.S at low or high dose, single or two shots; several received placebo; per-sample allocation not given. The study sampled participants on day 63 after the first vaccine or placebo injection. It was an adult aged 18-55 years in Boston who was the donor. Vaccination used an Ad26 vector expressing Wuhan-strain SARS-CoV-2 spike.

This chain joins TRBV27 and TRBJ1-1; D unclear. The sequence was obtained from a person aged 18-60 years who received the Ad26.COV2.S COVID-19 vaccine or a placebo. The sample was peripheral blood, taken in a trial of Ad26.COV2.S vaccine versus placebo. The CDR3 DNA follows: TGTGCCAGCAGTTTACTCCCTGGTGGGAACACTGAAGCTTTCTTT. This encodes CASSLLPGGNTEAFF.